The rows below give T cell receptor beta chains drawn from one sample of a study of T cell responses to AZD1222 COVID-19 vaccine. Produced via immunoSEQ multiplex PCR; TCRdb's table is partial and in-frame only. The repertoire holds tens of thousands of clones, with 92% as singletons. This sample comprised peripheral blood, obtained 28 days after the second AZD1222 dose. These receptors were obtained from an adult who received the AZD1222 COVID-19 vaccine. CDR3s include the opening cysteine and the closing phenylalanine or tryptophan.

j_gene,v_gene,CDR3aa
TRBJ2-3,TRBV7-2,CASSLTVGGDTQYF
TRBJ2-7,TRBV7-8,CASSLVFDLPTYEQYF
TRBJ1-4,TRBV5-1,CASSSNVATNEKLFF
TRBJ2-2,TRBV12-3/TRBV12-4,CASSSGELFF
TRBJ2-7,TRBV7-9,CASSSYDRDGSYEQYF
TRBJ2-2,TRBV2,CASRPHRGTNTGELFF
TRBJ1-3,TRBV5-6,CASSLFQGSHRNTIYF
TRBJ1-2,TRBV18,CASSPYGRDYGYTF
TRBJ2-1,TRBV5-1,CASSSPLAGASSEQFF
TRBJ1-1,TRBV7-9,CASSRGGSTEAFF
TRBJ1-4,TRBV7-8,CASSLGVYVAGATNEKLFF
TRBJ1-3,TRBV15,CATEGARGNTIYF
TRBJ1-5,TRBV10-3,CAISETGNSNQPQHF
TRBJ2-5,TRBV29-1,CSVRSGGEETQYF
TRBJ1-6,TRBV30,CASSPGVTPLHF
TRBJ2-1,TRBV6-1,CASSDYIAGGFNEQFF
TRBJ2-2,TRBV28,CASSSYTGELFF
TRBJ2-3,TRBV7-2,CASNSRTASTDTQYF
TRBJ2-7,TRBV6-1,CASSDQQGAYEQYF
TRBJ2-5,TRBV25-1,CASSTGGSYQETQYF
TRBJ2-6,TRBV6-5,CASSYSDTSGANVLTF
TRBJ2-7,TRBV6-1,CASSEQGRRGEQYF
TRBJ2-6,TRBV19,CASSRFPTGGGSPSGANVLTF
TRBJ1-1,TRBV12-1,CASSFVCGPEVENTEAFF
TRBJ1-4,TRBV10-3,CAIRGQSNEKLFF
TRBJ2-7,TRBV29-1,CSVGGSYEQYF
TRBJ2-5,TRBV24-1,CATSDSHQETQYF
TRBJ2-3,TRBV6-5,CASSYFRDRSTDTQYF
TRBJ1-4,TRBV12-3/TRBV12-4,CASSFRPEKLFF
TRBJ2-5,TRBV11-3,CASSLRTIQETQYF
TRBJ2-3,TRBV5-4,CASSPRQGPSTDTQYF
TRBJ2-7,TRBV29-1,CSVVFSGEQYF